This T cell receptor beta chain was identified in a study of technical replicates of blood from a few donors. A remark on this clone: One end of the junction is discordant with germline, which a read error may explain.

Profiling relied on immunoSEQ multiplex PCR, and the TCRdb table lists in-frame clones only, not all of them. The table includes roughly 73,000 clones, around 93% detected once. The clonotype was recovered from a human donor in good health. The material sequenced was T cells isolated from PBMCs.

The CDR3 spells CASSAGDRAKYGRVF. CDR3 sequence (DNA): TGTGCCAGTTCTGCCGGGGACAGGGCTAAATATGGACGGGTTTTT. This chain joins TRBV6-6 and TRBJ1-4; 9 bases agree with TRBD1. The length of the CDR3 is 15 residues. Germline CDR1 reads MNHNY; CDR2 reads SVGAGI (reference sequence).